A selection of T cell receptor beta chains follows, all from one sample in a study of CD8 T cells in Susac syndrome. TCRdb reprocessed the immunoSEQ multiplex PCR reads via MiXCR and lists one record per CDR3 protein. The sample holds roughly 100,000 distinct CDR3 sequences, 85% to 95% seen once. Sequencing was done on a sample of CD4+ T cells from PBMCs. The receptors come from a human donor with Susac syndrome. The CDR3 runs from the conserved cysteine through the conserved F or W. Fields, in order: clone size, V gene, D gene, J gene, CDR3 protein, CDR3 DNA. A D gene is named only where the DNA matches it firmly. Only some rows state a clone size, as once, few, many or a class for expanded clones.

NA,TRBV2,TRBD1,TRBJ2-5,CASSIRQGETQYF,TGTGCCAGCAGTATAAGACAGGGCGAGACCCAGTACTTC
NA,TRBV7-9,NA,TRBJ2-7,CASSLGGLVYEQYF,TGTGCCAGCAGCTTAGGCGGCCTTGTTTACGAGCAGTACTTC
NA,TRBV24-1,NA,TRBJ1-2,CATKKPNYGYTF,TGTGCCACCAAGAAACCTAACTATGGCTACACCTTC
NA,TRBV28,TRBD1,TRBJ2-7,CASSLRDRGNEQYF,TGTGCCAGCAGCCTCCGGGACAGGGGAAACGAGCAGTACTTC
NA,TRBV14,NA,TRBJ2-1,CASSQQGIVQFF,TGTGCCAGCAGCCAACAGGGTATTGTGCAGTTCTTC
NA,TRBV7-9,TRBD1,TRBJ2-2,CASSAPDRENTGELFF,TGTGCCAGCAGCGCGCCGGACAGGGAGAACACCGGGGAGCTGTTTTTT
few,TRBV29-1,TRBD1,TRBJ1-2,CSARQGSGYTF,TGCAGCGCAAGACAGGGTAGTGGCTACACCTTC
NA,TRBV2,NA,TRBJ2-2,CASSAVTTGELFF,TGTGCCAGCAGTGCCGTTACTACCGGGGAGCTGTTTTTT
NA,TRBV20-1,NA,TRBJ1-2,CSAPDRSYGYTF,TGCAGTGCTCCGGACCGATCCTATGGCTACACCTTC
NA,TRBV19,NA,TRBJ1-1,CASSTGWAEAFF,TGTGCCAGTAGTACCGGGTGGGCTGAAGCTTTCTTT
NA,TRBV14,NA,TRBJ2-5,CASSQELGGLGETQYF,TGTGCCAGCAGCCAAGAGCTCGGCGGGTTGGGAGAGACCCAGTACTTC
NA,TRBV9,TRBD2,TRBJ2-5,CASSVQGGGGVPETQYF,TGTGCCAGCAGCGTCCAGGGCGGCGGGGGGGTGCCGGAGACCCAGTACTTC
NA,TRBV3-1,NA,TRBJ2-7,CASSQEAGRGNEQYF,TGTGCCAGCAGCCAAGAGGCAGGGCGGGGAAACGAGCAGTACTTC
NA,TRBV2,NA,TRBJ2-7,CASTRERNYEQYF,TGTGCCAGCACACGAGAGAGGAATTACGAGCAGTACTTC
NA,TRBV6-1,TRBD1,TRBJ2-2,CASSDDRTGQAGELFF,TGTGCCAGCAGTGATGATCGGACAGGGCAGGCCGGGGAGCTGTTTTTT
NA,TRBV5-1,TRBD1,TRBJ1-4,CASSLGTGDNEKLFF,TGCGCCAGCAGCTTGGGGACAGGGGATAATGAAAAACTGTTTTTT
NA,TRBV6-5,NA,TRBJ2-5,CASAVGETQYF,TGTGCCAGCGCAGTCGGAGAGACCCAGTACTTC
NA,TRBV3-1,NA,TRBJ1-2,CASSQGFRAYGYTF,TGTGCCAGCAGCCAAGGGTTCAGGGCCTATGGCTACACCTTC
NA,TRBV12-3/TRBV12-4,TRBD2,TRBJ2-2,CASTGTSGGLTGELFF,TGTGCCAGCACCGGGACTAGCGGGGGCCTCACCGGGGAGCTGTTTTTT
NA,TRBV2,NA,TRBJ2-5,CASSGVSGKTQYF,TGTGCCAGCAGTGGTGTATCGGGAAAGACCCAGTACTTC
once,TRBV28,TRBD1,TRBJ1-4,CASSSGQENEKLFF,TGTGCCAGCAGTTCGGGACAGGAGAATGAAAAACTGTTTTTT
once,TRBV30,TRBD2,TRBJ2-4,CAWEREGENIQYF,TGTGCCTGGGAGCGGGAAGGGGAAAACATTCAGTACTTC
NA,TRBV5-4,TRBD1,TRBJ1-6,CASSTDRGHSPLHF,TGTGCCAGCAGCACCGACAGGGGGCACTCACCCCTCCACTTT
once,TRBV25-1,TRBD1,TRBJ1-2,CASSEYKGATHGYTF,TGTGCCAGCAGTGAATATAAGGGGGCGACCCATGGCTACACCTTC
NA,TRBV12-3/TRBV12-4,NA,TRBJ1-5,CASSLSGPQHF,TGTGCCAGCAGTCTCAGTGGGCCCCAGCATTTT
NA,TRBV29-1,NA,TRBJ2-5,CSVGSVWAGETQYF,TGCAGCGTTGGTAGCGTTTGGGCGGGAGAGACCCAGTACTTC
NA,TRBV29-1,NA,TRBJ1-1,CSVVSNTEAFF,TGCAGCGTAGTCTCGAACACTGAAGCTTTCTTT
NA,TRBV30,TRBD1,TRBJ1-6,CAWSQKRQGNSPLHF,TGTGCCTGGAGCCAAAAGAGACAGGGGAATTCACCCCTCCACTTT
NA,TRBV13,NA,TRBJ2-7,CASSIRAGAEEQYF,TGTGCCAGCAGCATTCGCGCGGGGGCGGAGGAGCAGTACTTC
NA,TRBV12-5,NA,TRBJ1-1,CASGSGPNTEAFF,TGTGCTAGTGGTTCGGGGCCGAACACTGAAGCTTTCTTT